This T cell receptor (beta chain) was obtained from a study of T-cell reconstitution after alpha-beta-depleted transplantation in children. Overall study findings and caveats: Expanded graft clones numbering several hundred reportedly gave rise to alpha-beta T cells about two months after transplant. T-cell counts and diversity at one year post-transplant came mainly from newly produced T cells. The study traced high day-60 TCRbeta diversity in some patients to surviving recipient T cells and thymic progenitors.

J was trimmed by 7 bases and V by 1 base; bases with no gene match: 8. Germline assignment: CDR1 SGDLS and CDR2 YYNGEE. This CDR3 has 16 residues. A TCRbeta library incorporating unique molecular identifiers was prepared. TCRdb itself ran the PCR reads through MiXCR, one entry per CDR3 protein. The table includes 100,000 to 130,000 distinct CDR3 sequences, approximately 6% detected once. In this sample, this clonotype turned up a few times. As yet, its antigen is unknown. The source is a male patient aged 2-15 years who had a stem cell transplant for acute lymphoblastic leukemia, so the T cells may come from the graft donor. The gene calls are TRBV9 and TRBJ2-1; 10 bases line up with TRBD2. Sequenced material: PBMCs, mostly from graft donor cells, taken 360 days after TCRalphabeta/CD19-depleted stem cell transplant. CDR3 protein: CASSVPLAGDRNEQFF. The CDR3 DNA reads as TGTGCCAGCAGCGTACCGCTAGCGGGAGACAGAAATGAGCAGTTCTTC.